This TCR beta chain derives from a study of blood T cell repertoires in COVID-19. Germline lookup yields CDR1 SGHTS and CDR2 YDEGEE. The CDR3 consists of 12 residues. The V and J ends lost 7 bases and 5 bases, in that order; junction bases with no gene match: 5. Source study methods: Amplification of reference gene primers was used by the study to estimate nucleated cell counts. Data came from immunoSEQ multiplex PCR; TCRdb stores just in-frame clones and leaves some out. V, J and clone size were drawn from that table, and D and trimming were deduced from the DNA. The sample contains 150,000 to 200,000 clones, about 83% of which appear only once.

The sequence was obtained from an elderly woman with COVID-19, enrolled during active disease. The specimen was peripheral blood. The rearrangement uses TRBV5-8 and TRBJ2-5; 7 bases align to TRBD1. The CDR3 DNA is TGTGCCAGCGGTACAGGGGCGGAGACCCAGTACTTC. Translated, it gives CASGTGAETQYF.